This T cell receptor beta chain was documented in a study of blood T cell repertoires in COVID-19. The CDR3 consists of 14 residues. Germline CDR1 reads WNHNN; CDR2 reads SYGVQD (reference sequence). V dropped 9 bases and J dropped 1 base, with 13 bases sitting between them. In the source study's methods: From reference gene primer amplification, estimates of nucleated cell counts were derived. The method was immunoSEQ multiplex PCR; TCRdb's version includes in-frame clones alone and lacks a portion of them. The V and J calls and clone size were taken over from that table, and D and trimming were inferred from the DNA. The sample yields 300,000 to 400,000 clones, over 70% seen once.

The origin of this receptor is a woman in her 50s with COVID-19, enrolled during active disease. Material for sequencing was peripheral blood. V is TRBV10-1 and J is TRBJ2-1, with a weak D call TRBD1 (6 bases). The chain's CDR3 is CASIQTGSYNEQFF. CDR3 bases: TGCGCCAGTATTCAGACAGGTTCCTACAATGAGCAGTTCTTC.